This T cell receptor beta chain was profiled in a study of OX40 agonist ivuxolimab in advanced cancers. Across the study: Dose-escalation patients had hepatocellular carcinoma, melanoma, renal cell or head and neck cancer. General observations from the study: At 0.1 to 3.0 mg/kg, CD4+ and CD8+ blood T cells expanded clonally by week 6.

Repertoires were generated with immunoSEQ multiplex PCR, while TCRdb's copy carries only in-frame clones and drops some. The repertoire holds around 19,000 clones, 80% to 90% seen once, with 20% to 25% in the top ten. Comment on this clone: What it binds is unknown.

This CDR3 region has 18 residues. The V end was cut by 0 bases, the J end by 8 bases, with 22 bases between. CDR1 and CDR2 from the germline V gene are MGHRA and YSYEKL. Sequenced here: CD4+ or CD8+ T cells sorted from blood, sampled in a trial of the OX40 agonist ivuxolimab. This chain joins TRBV4-1 and TRBJ1-4, with D possibly matching TRBD1 (6 bases). The sequence was obtained from an adult with an advanced solid tumor such as melanoma, head and neck, liver or kidney cancer. CDR3 sequence (DNA): TGCGCCAGCAGCCAAGATGGGGCAGGGGCCCCCCTCTTCGAAAAACTGTTTTTT. Amino acid sequence: CASSQDGAGAPLFEKLFF.